The rows below give T cell receptor beta chains drawn from one sample of a study of cytomegalovirus exposure and HLA in healthy donors. Method: immunoSEQ multiplex PCR; TCRdb's copy keeps in-frame clones and lacks some. The table lists under 130,000 clones, over 75% of them singletons. Material for sequencing was PBMCs. The source of these receptors is a woman aged 40-49 years in good health and CMV-seropositive. CDR3s include the opening cysteine and the closing phenylalanine or tryptophan. The D gene is left open where the match is weak. Size is stated for part of the rows, as once, few or many counts, or as a class when the clone is expanded.

DNA	CDR3	size	D	V	J
TGTGCCAGCAGCCATGGACAGGGGGTAAGCACTGAAGCTTTCTTT	CASSHGQGVSTEAFF	.	TRBD1	TRBV27	TRBJ1-1
TGCGCCAGCAGCTTGGACAGGGTCGGAGATACGCAGTATTTT	CASSLDRVGDTQYF	.	.	TRBV5-1	TRBJ2-3
TGCAGTGCTTCTTACACAGATACGCAGTATTTT	CSASYTDTQYF	.	.	TRBV20-1	TRBJ2-3
TGTGCCAGCATGAACTTATACAGGGGCTACGAGCAGTACTTC	CASMNLYRGYEQYF	few	TRBD1	TRBV6-1	TRBJ2-7
TGTGCCAGTAGTACGAGCGGGAGTAGGTACAATGAGCAGTTCTTC	CASSTSGSRYNEQFF	once	TRBD2	TRBV19	TRBJ2-1
TGTGCCACCAGCAGAGATGGCCTTTTTAGGTCCGGGGGGCAGTACTTC	CATSRDGLFRSGGQYF	.	TRBD2	TRBV15	TRBJ2-5
TGTGCCAGCAGCTTGGCCCCAGTTTACTATGGCTACACCTTC	CASSLAPVYYGYTF	.	.	TRBV5-4	TRBJ1-2
TGTTCCAGCAGCTCCCAGGACAGGGCGGTGGAGCCCCAGCATTTT	CSSSSQDRAVEPQHF	.	TRBD1	TRBV7-9	TRBJ1-5
TGTGCCAGCAGTTTGACTAGAGAAGAGACCCAGTACTTC	CASSLTREETQYF	.	.	TRBV6-5	TRBJ2-5
TGCGCCAGCAGCTTTCCGGACACCGGGGAGCTGTTTTTT	CASSFPDTGELFF	many	.	TRBV5-1	TRBJ2-2
TGTGCCAGCAGAACACCTCCGTCTAGCGGGGGGTCACCAAAACGCACAGATACGCAGTATTTT	CASRTPPSSGGSPKRTDTQYF	.	TRBD2	TRBV27	TRBJ2-3
TGCGCCAGCAGCCACCCCGTGGGCTCTGAAGCTTTCTTT	CASSHPVGSEAFF	.	.	TRBV4-1	TRBJ1-1
TGCGCCAGCACCCAGAGGGAGGGTCAGCCCCAGCATTTT	CASTQREGQPQHF	.	.	TRBV4-1	TRBJ1-5
TGTGCCAGCAGCTTAGATCAGGGCGGGAACACTGAAGCTTTCTTT	CASSLDQGGNTEAFF	.	.	TRBV11-1	TRBJ1-1
TGTGCCAGCAGTATTACAGGGAGAGAAGCTGGGGAAGCTTTCTTT	CASSITGREAGEAFF	.	.	TRBV27	TRBJ1-1
TGTGCCAGCAGCGTGACAGGGGGTACTGAGCAGTTCTTC	CASSVTGGTEQFF	.	TRBD1	TRBV9	TRBJ2-1
TGTGCCAGCAGCTTGGCGGGTTTTTACAATGAGCAGTTCTTC	CASSLAGFYNEQFF	once	.	TRBV5-4	TRBJ2-1
TGTGCCAGCAGCAAGTCAAGGGGGCCCTTCAATTCACCCCTCCACTTT	CASSKSRGPFNSPLHF	.	TRBD1	TRBV7-8	TRBJ1-6